The entry below gives a single T cell receptor beta chain sequence along with its context. Its antigen is not identified. V lost 3 bases and J lost 4, with 9 bases in between. In germline, CDR1 is LNHDA, CDR2 SQIVND (reference sequence). The CDR3 totals 13 residues. Libraries were prepared by immunoSEQ multiplex PCR; TCRdb keeps only in-frame clonotypes and omits some of them. The sample holds roughly 48,000 clones; 88% are singletons and the top ten take approximately 6.7%. These data are taken from a study of cytomegalovirus exposure and HLA in healthy donors. In the study overall: The 600 to 800 first-cohort repertoires shared a platform with the 120 validation repertoires, as reported in a later analysis.

General observations from the study: As was reported, the classifier diagnosed cytomegalovirus status with high specificity and sensitivity. Cytomegalovirus association was listed for about 150 TCR beta chains.

This clonotype was sampled from a woman in her twenties or thirties in good health and CMV-seronegative. The sample comprised PBMCs. The chain joins TRBV19 to TRBJ1-1; no firm D call. The CDR3 loop reads CASSIAASTEAFF. The CDR3 DNA sequence: TGTGCCAGTAGTATTGCGGCCAGCACTGAAGCTTTCTTT.